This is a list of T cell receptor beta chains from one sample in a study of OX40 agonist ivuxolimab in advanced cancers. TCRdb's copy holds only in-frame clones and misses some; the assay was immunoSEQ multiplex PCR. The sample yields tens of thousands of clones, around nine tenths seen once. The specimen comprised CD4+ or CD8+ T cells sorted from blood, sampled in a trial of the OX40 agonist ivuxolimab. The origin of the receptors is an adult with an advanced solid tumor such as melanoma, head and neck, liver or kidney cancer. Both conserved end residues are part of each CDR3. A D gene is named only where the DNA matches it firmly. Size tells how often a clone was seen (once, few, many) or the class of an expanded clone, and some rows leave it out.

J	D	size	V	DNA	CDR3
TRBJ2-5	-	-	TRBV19	TGTGCCAGTAGTATAGAAGTAGCGAGCTGGGAGACCCAGTACTTC	CASSIEVASWETQYF
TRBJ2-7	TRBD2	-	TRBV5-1	TGCGCCAGCAGCTTGGTAGCGGGAGGGGGGTACGAGCAGTACTTC	CASSLVAGGGYEQYF
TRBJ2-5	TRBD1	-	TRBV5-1	TGCGCCAGCAGCAGACAGGGGGCCCAAGAGACCCAGTACTTC	CASSRQGAQETQYF
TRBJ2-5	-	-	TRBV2	TGTGCCAGCAGTGGTACAGGGACCCAAGAGACCCAGTACTTC	CASSGTGTQETQYF
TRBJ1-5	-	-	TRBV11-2	TGTGCCAGCTCAGGGGTTACTTCTCAGCCCCAGCATTTT	CASSGVTSQPQHF
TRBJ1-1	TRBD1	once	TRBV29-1	TGCAGCATCCGACAGGGTCTGAGTAACACTGAAGCTTTCTTT	CSIRQGLSNTEAFF
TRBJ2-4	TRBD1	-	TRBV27	TGTGCCAGCGGCGACAGGGTGGACATTCAGTACTTC	CASGDRVDIQYF
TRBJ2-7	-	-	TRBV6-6	TGTGCCAGCAGTTACTCCGAGGGCTACGAGCAGTACTTC	CASSYSEGYEQYF
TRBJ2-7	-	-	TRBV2	TGTCTTTCGGGGCCCTCCTCCTACGAGCAGTACTTC	CLSGPSSYEQYF
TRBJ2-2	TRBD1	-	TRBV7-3	TGTGTCAGCAGGTCCAGGGGGTCGAACGGGGAGCTGTTTTTT	CVSRSRGSNGELFF
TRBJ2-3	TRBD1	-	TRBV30	TGTGCCTGGAGTGTTTCTTCCCCGCCAGGGGGTTCTTATACGCAGTATTTT	CAWSVSSPPGGSYTQYF
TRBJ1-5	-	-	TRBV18	TGTGCCAGCTCCCTAGCTTCTAGCAATCAGCCCCAGCATTTT	CASSLASSNQPQHF
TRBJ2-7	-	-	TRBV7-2	TGTGCCAGCAGCCTAGGGGGGGGTCGGTCCTACGAGCAGTACTTC	CASSLGGGRSYEQYF
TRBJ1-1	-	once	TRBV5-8	TGTGCCAGCAGCTTGGTCAGACCTGAAGCTTTCTTT	CASSLVRPEAFF
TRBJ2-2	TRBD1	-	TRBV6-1	TGTGCCAGCAGTGAAAGGGACAGGGGGCTGACCGGGGAGCTGTTTTTT	CASSERDRGLTGELFF
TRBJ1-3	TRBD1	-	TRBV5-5	TGTGCCAGCAGCTTGGCAGGGGGCGCGGAAAGCTCTGGAAACACCATATATTTT	CASSLAGGAESSGNTIYF